This TCR beta chain appears in the sequencing data of a study of blood T cell repertoires in COVID-19. Profiling relied on immunoSEQ multiplex PCR, and the TCRdb table lists in-frame clones only, not all of them. The table includes roughly 250,000 clones, around 82% detected once. The CDR3 totals 13 residues. The V gene's germline CDR1 is MNHEY and CDR2 SMNVEV (reference sequence). With 5 bases removed from V and 7 bases from J, the gap between germline ends came to 9 bases. The sample holds one count of this clone. Participant-reported clinical history was the basis for cohort assignment. People in the exposed group encountered a COVID-19 case within 2 weeks before entering the study.

The TCR comes from a woman in her 40s who had been exposed to COVID-19. Material for sequencing was PBMCs or T cells enriched from blood (not recorded which). V usage is TRBV27 and J usage is TRBJ1-6; tentatively, D is TRBD1 (6 bases). The CDR3 is CASSIRGNSPLHF. The CDR3 DNA follows: TGTGCCAGCAGTATAAGGGGGAATTCACCCCTCCACTTT.